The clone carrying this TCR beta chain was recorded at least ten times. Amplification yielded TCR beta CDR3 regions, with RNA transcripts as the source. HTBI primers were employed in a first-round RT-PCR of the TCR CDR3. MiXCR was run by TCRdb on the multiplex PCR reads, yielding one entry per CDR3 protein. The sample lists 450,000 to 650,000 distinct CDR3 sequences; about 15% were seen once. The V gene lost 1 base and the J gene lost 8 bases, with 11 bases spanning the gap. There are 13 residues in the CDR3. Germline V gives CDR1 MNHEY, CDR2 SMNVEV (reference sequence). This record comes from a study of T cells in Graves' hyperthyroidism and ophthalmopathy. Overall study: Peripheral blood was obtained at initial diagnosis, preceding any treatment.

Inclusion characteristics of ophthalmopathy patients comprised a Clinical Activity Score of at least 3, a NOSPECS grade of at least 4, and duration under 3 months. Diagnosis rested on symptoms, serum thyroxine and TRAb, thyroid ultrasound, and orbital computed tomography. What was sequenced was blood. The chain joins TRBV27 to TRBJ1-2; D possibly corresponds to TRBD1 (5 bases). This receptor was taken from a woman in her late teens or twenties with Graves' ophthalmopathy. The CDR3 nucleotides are TGTGCCAGCAGTTTATACCCAGGGAACGGCTACACCTTC. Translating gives CASSLYPGNGYTF.